This T cell receptor (beta chain) was identified during a study of T cell responses to AZD1222 COVID-19 vaccine. Notes on the study in general: The study sampled repertoires only after the peak T cell response. Possibly, clonal diversity was underestimated; donors were largely white British and included more females.

Trimming removed 3 bases from V and 0 bases from J; junction bases left unmatched: 7. Germline values: CDR1 KGHSH, CDR2 LQKENI. The CDR3 sequence is 17 residues long. Concerning this clone itself: Its antigen is still unknown.

Libraries were prepared by immunoSEQ multiplex PCR; TCRdb keeps only in-frame clonotypes and omits some of them. Of roughly 140,000 clones detected, 70% to 90% appear once; the ten largest clones hold about 3.4%. The clonotype was recovered from an adult who received the AZD1222 COVID-19 vaccine. The chain uses TRBV18 and TRBJ1-5; 8 nucleotides agree with TRBD1. The source was peripheral blood, collected 28 days after the second AZD1222 dose. The CDR3 DNA follows: TGTGCCAGCTCACCCGACAGGGGTTTGGGTAGCAATCAGCCCCAGCATTTT. Encoded protein: CASSPDRGLGSNQPQHF.